This passage covers 7 T cell receptor beta chains from one sample sequenced in a study of Ad26.COV2.S vaccination and SARS-CoV-2 variants. Treatment noted: around 19 received Ad26.COV2.S at low or high dose, single or two shots; a few received placebo; per-sample allocation not given. Repertoires come from day 63 after the first vaccine or placebo injection. Only in-frame clones appear in the TCRdb table, and some are missing; sequencing was by immunoSEQ multiplex PCR. The data show a few hundred thousand clones, with roughly 84% seen just once and roughly 3.6% held by the top ten. The sequenced sample was peripheral blood, obtained in a trial of Ad26.COV2.S vaccine versus placebo. The receptors come from a person between 18 and 59 years old who received the Ad26.COV2.S COVID-19 vaccine or a placebo.

This chain uses TRBV19 with TRBJ1-5; 10 nucleotides match TRBD1. This CDR3 region has 15 residues. J gave up 2 bases and V 4 bases, and 2 bases lay outside the gene matches. Germline loops: CDR1 LNHDA, CDR2 SQIVND (reference sequence). CDR3 nucleotide sequence: TGTGCCAGTAGTAAGACAGGGGGCCGCAATCAGCCCCAGCATTTT. This gives the protein CASSKTGGRNQPQHF.

The chain has TRBV5-5 and TRBJ1-1; D not certain. Trimming took off 1 base at V and 4 bases at J, with 14 bases between the two ends. The CDR3 consists of 15 residues. Germline CDR1 and CDR2: SGHKS and YYEKEE (reference sequence). For the CDR3, the DNA is TGTGCCAGCAGCTTGTCTTCGGTTTTGGTCACTGAAGCTTTCTTT. This sequence encodes CASSLSSVLVTEAFF.

J is TRBJ2-1 and V is TRBV29-1, with 9 bases fitting TRBD1. V was clipped by 8 bases and J by 6 bases; unmatched bases: 11. CDR3 length equals 14 residues. Germline V CDR1 and CDR2: SQVTM, ANQGSEA. CDR3 amino acids: CSSGWDRVGNEQFF. For the CDR3, the DNA is TGCAGCTCAGGGTGGGACAGGGTTGGCAATGAGCAGTTCTTC.

The chain is built from TRBV7-9 and TRBJ2-1; TRBD1 aligns across 7 bases. Per germline, CDR1 SEHNR and CDR2 FQNEAQ (reference sequence). There are 15 residues in the CDR3. Losses at the gene ends were 2 bases for V and 0 bases for J; bases not matched to a gene: 1. In DNA, the CDR3 is TGTGCCAGCAGCTTAAACAGGGGCTCCTACAATGAGCAGTTCTTC. Its protein product is CASSLNRGSYNEQFF.

The chain couples TRBV11-1 to TRBJ1-2; 9 positions agree with TRBD1. V lost 1 base and J lost 6; bases outside the gene matches: 0. Germline V lookup: CDR1 SGHAT, CDR2 FQDESV (reference sequence). This CDR3 has 13 amino acids. Here the CDR3 reads CASSLGTGDGYTF. The CDR3 coding sequence is TGTGCCAGCAGCTTAGGGACAGGGGATGGCTACACCTTC.

The CDR3 here is CASTPGTLKSHEQYF. For the CDR3, the DNA is TGTGCCAGCACCCCCGGGACCCTAAAATCCCACGAGCAGTACTTC. This sequence joins TRBV21-1 and TRBJ2-7. TRBV21-1 is deemed a pseudogene. This CDR3 has 15 residues.

J is TRBJ2-1 and V is TRBV5-6, with D uncertain. This CDR3 region has 14 residues. Deletions cut 0 bases from V and 5 bases from J, with 9 bases between. Germline CDR1 and CDR2: SGHDT and YYEEEE. CDR3 protein: CASSLDPGNNEQFF. CDR3 nucleotides: TGTGCCAGCAGCTTGGATCCCGGTAACAATGAGCAGTTCTTC.